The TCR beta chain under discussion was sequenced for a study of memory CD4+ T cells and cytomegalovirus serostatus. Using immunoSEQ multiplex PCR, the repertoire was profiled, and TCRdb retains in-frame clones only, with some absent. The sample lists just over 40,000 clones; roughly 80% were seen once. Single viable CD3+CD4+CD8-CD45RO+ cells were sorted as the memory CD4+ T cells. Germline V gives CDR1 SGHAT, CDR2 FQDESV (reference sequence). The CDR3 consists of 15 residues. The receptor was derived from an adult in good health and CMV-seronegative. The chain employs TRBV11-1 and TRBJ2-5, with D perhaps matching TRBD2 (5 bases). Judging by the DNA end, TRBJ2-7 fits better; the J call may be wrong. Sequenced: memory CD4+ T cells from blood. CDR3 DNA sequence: TGTGCCAGCAGCTTACGGGCTAGCTCGGCCTACGAGCAGTACTTC. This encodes CASSLRASSAYEQYF.